Below are 10 T cell receptor beta chains sequenced from a single sample in a study of blood T cell repertoires in COVID-19. The repertoire was sequenced with immunoSEQ multiplex PCR; TCRdb's copy has only in-frame clones and lacks some. Of over 200,000 clones listed, 85% to 90% are singletons. Sequencing used PBMCs or T cells enriched from blood (not recorded which). Receptor source: a man aged 18 to 30 who had recovered from COVID-19.

The count of this clone is one. The CDR3 here is CASSLGGLTFSEQFF. In DNA, the CDR3 is TGTGCCAGCAGCTTGGGGGGACTAACGTTTTCTGAGCAGTTCTTC. The genes are TRBV5-6 and TRBJ2-1; TRBD2 agrees at 7 bases. V lost 0 bases to trimming and J lost 9 bases; unmatched junction nucleotides: 9. This CDR3 contains 15 residues. The germline V gene encodes CDR1 SGHDT and CDR2 YYEEEE.

This chain connects TRBV27 to TRBJ2-2; TRBD1 matches at 8 bases. Germline-derived CDR1 and CDR2 are MNHEY and SMNVEV (reference sequence). V was pared by 3 bases and J by 4 bases, with 7 bases of the junction left unmatched. The CDR3 is 16 residues long. The CDR3: CASSFLGRGLTGELFF. CDR3 DNA sequence: TGTGCCAGCAGTTTTTTAGGCAGGGGGCTCACCGGGGAGCTGTTTTTT.

V usage is TRBV6-5 and J usage is TRBJ2-1; 11 bases align to TRBD2. The V gene's germline CDR1 is MNHEY and CDR2 SVGAGI. The CDR3 runs 15 residues. V dropped 7 bases and J dropped 8; count of bases not matched to a gene: 10. CDR3 in DNA: TGTGCCAGCACATCCTCAAAGGGACTAGCGGATGAGCAGTTCTTC. Encoded protein: CASTSSKGLADEQFF.

The chain carries TRBV6-6 and TRBJ1-2; 8 nucleotides line up with TRBD1. Germline-derived CDR1 and CDR2 are MNHNY and SVGAGI (reference sequence). The CDR3 is 13 amino acids. The ends lost 7 bases at V and 8 bases at J; junction bases unmatched: 9. CDR3 region: CASTRDRGGGYTF. Here the CDR3 DNA reads TGTGCCAGCACCCGAGACAGGGGCGGGGGCTACACCTTC.

A note on this clone: Within the sample, other DNA sequences also encode this same CDR3. The rearrangement links TRBV28 to TRBJ1-5, with 8 bases lining up with TRBD1. The germline V gene has CDR1 MDHEN and CDR2 SYDVKM. There are 15 residues in the CDR3. J was trimmed by 6 bases and V by 3 bases; bases with no gene match: 7. The CDR3 region has the DNA TGTGCCAGCAGTTTTCGCGGACAGGGAAGTCAGCCCCAGCATTTT. Its protein product is CASSFRGQGSQPQHF.

The chain is built from TRBV7-9 and TRBJ2-2, with TRBD2 matching 7 bases. Trimming took 5 bases from V and 1 from J; bases not matched to a gene: 13. Germline V gene sequence: CDR1 SEHNR, CDR2 FQNEAQ (reference sequence). The CDR3 is made up of 18 amino acids. This chain's CDR3 is CASSPNYGASGNTGELFF. CDR3 DNA sequence: TGTGCCAGCAGCCCAAATTACGGGGCTAGCGGGAACACCGGGGAGCTGTTTTTT.

The rearrangement joins TRBV6-5 to TRBJ2-1; 11 nucleotides match TRBD1. Per the germline V gene, CDR1 is MNHEY and CDR2 is SVGAGI. Trimming at V came to 7 bases and at J to 6 bases, leaving 8 bases not matched to a gene. This CDR3 is built from 15 residues. Here the CDR3 reads CASTRDRGFSNEQFF. The CDR3 region has the DNA TGTGCCAGCACCAGGGACAGGGGGTTCTCCAATGAGCAGTTCTTC.

This chain uses TRBV3-1 (or the pseudogene TRBV3-2) with TRBJ2-1; 10 positions match TRBD1. The ends lost 4 bases at V and 4 bases at J; junction bases unmatched: 10. The CDR3 has 17 residues. Per the germline V gene, CDR1 is LGHDT and CDR2 is YNNKEL (reference sequence). The CDR3: CASSPKPPGQGYNEQFF. The CDR3 nucleotides read TGTGCCAGCAGCCCCAAGCCCCCGGGACAGGGGTACAATGAGCAGTTCTTC.

The CDR3 sequence is CASSSPHIGAVTDTQYF. CDR3 bases: TGTGCCAGCAGCTCCCCCCACATAGGAGCAGTCACAGATACGCAGTATTTT. J is TRBJ2-3 and V is TRBV7-2, with unresolved D. V was trimmed by 4 bases and J by 2 bases, leaving 19 bases between them. The CDR3 loop spans 17 amino acids. Per the germline V gene, CDR1 is SGHTA and CDR2 is FQGNSA.

This chain uses TRBV5-4 with TRBJ1-5; the D is unclear. V was pared by 3 bases and J by 9 bases, with 16 bases between. Per the germline V gene, CDR1 is SGHNT and CDR2 is YYREEE (reference sequence). This CDR3 spans 14 amino acids. CDR3 protein: CASSSTRRFWPQHF. CDR3 coding DNA: TGTGCCAGCAGCTCTACCCGTCGGTTTTGGCCCCAGCATTTT.